The entry that follows covers one T cell receptor beta chain sequence. This specimen belongs to a study of Ad26.COV2.S vaccination and SARS-CoV-2 variants. Clones were read by immunoSEQ multiplex PCR, and TCRdb kept only the in-frame ones, dropping some. This table holds around 450,000 clones, 80% to 95% found once. Treatment specified: roughly 18 received Ad26.COV2.S at low or high dose, single or two shots; five or six received placebo; per-sample allocation not given. Samples analyzed were those drawn on day 63 after the first vaccine or placebo injection. The CDR3 runs 13 residues. Germline-derived CDR1 and CDR2 are MNHEY and SVGAGI. Trimming pared 7 bases from V and 6 bases from J, leaving 14 bases between.

The sample in question was peripheral blood, obtained in a trial of Ad26.COV2.S vaccine versus placebo. This sequence originates from a person aged 18 to 59 who received the Ad26.COV2.S COVID-19 vaccine or a placebo. The genes are TRBV6-5 and TRBJ2-3; no clear D gene. CDR3 amino acids: CASNSDEADTQYF. CDR3 in DNA: TGTGCCAGCAACTCCGATGAGGCGGATACGCAGTATTTT.